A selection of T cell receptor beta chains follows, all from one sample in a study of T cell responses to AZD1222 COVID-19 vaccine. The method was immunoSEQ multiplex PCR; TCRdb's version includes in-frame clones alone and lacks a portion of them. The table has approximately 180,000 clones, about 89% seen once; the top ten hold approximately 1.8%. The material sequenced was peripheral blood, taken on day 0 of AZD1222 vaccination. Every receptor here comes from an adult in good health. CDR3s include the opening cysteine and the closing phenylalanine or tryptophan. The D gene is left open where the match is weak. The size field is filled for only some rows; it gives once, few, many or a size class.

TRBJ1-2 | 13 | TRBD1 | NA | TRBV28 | TGTGCCAGCACGGGACAGTTGGCTGCTTCCTACACCTTC | CASTGQLAASYTF
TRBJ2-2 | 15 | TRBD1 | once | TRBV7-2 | TGTGCCAGCAGCTTAGGACGACAGGGGACCGGGGAGCTGTTTTTT | CASSLGRQGTGELFF
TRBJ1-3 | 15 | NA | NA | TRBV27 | TGTGCCAGCAGTTTATCGTATAGTTCTGGAAACACCATATATTTT | CASSLSYSSGNTIYF
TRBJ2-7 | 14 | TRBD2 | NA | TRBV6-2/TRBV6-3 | TGTGCCAGCAGTCGACTAGCGGGAGGGCCGGGCCAGTACTTC | CASSRLAGGPGQYF
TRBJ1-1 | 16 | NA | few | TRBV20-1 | TGCAGTGCTAGTAGGCAGGGACGTTTTTCGGACACTGAAGCTTTCTTT | CSASRQGRFSDTEAFF
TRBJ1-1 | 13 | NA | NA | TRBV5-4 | TGTGCCAGCAGCTTGGGGACAGCCCCTGAAGCTTTCTTT | CASSLGTAPEAFF
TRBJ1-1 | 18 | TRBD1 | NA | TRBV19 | TGTGCCAGTAGTGTTGACGAGGGGGCAACGGTGAAAGAAACTGAAGCTTTCTTT | CASSVDEGATVKETEAFF
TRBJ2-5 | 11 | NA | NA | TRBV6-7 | TGTGCCAGCCCAGCCCAAGAGACCCAGTACTTC | CASPAQETQYF
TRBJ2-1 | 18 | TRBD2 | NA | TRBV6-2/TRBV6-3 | TGTGCCAGCAGTTACGGGGGACTAGCGGACAGCTCCTACAATGAGCAGTTCTTC | CASSYGGLADSSYNEQFF
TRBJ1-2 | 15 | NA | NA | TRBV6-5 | TGTGCCAGCAGTAGGTCGGGGGGCCGCCTTGATGGCTACACCTTC | CASSRSGGRLDGYTF
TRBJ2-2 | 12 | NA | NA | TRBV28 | TGTGCCAGCAGTACAGGGACCGGGGAGCTGTTTTTT | CASSTGTGELFF
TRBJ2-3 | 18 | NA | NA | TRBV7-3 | TGTGCCAGCAGCTACCAGCCCTCGGGCCCCCACCGGGGAGATACGCAGTATTTT | CASSYQPSGPHRGDTQYF
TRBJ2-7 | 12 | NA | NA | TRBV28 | TGTGCCAGCAGTTTATCCCCTTACGAGCAGTACTTC | CASSLSPYEQYF
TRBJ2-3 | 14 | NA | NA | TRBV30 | TGTGCCTGGAGTGTAGGAGGGGGCACAGATACGCAGTATTTT | CAWSVGGGTDTQYF